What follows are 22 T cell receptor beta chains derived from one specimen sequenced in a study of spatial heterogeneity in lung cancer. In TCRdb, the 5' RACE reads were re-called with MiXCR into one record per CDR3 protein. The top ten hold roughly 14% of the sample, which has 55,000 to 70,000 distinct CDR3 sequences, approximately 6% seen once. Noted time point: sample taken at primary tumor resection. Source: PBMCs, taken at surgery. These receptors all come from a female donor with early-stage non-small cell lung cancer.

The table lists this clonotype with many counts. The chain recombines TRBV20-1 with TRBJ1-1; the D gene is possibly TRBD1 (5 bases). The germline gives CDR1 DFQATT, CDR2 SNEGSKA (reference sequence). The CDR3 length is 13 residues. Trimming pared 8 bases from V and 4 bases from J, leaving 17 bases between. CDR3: CSFFGAQGTEAFF. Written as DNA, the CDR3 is TGCAGTTTTTTCGGGGCTCAGGGCACTGAAGCTTTCTTT.

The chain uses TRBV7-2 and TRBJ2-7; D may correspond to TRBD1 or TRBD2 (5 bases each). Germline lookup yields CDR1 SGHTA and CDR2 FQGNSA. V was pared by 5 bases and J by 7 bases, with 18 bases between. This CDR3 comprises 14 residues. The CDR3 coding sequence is TGTGCCAGCAGCCTAGAGGGACCCGCGGGTGAGCAGTACGTC. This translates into CASSLEGPAGEQYV.

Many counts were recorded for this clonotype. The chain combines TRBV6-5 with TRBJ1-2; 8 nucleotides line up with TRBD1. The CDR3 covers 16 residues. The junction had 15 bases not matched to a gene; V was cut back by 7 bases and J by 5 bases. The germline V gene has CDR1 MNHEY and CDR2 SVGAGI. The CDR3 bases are TGTGCCAGCAAACGACAGGGGAGCGGATCCACGTATGGCTACACCTTC. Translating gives CASKRQGSGSTYGYTF.

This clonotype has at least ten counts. The CDR3 sequence is CAISDEVDSVDEQFF. The CDR3 region has the DNA TGTGCCATCAGTGATGAGGTGGACTCGGTCGATGAGCAGTTCTTC. The V and J genes are TRBV10-3 and TRBJ2-1; D is possibly TRBD2 (5 bases). The CDR3 contains 15 residues. Trimming removed 3 bases from V and 8 bases from J, with 17 bases in between. From germline, CDR1 is ENHRY and CDR2 SYGVKD.

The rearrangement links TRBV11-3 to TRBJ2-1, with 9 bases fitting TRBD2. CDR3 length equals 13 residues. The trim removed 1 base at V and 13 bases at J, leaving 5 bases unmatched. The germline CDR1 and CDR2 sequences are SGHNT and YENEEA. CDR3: CASSLGSGGRQFF. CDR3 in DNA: TGTGCCAGCAGCTTAGGTAGCGGGGGACGACAGTTCTTC.

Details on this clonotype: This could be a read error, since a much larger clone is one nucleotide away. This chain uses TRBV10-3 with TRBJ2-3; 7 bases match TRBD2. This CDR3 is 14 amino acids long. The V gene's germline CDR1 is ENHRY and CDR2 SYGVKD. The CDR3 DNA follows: TGTGTCATCCGAGCGGGACGATTGACAGATACGCAGTATTTT. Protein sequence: CVIRAGRLTDTQYF.

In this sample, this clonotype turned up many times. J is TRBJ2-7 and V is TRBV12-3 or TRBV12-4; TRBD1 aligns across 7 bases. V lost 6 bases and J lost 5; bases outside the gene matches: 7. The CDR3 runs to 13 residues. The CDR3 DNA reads TGTGCCAGCAGCCCGACAGGGATCGACGAGCAGTACGTC. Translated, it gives CASSPTGIDEQYV.

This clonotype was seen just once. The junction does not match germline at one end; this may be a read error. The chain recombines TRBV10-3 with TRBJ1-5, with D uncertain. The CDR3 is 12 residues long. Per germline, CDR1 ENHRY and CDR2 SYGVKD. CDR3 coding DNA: TGTACCATTCGGGCCGGGGATCAGCCCCAGCATTTT. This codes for CTIRAGDQPQHF.

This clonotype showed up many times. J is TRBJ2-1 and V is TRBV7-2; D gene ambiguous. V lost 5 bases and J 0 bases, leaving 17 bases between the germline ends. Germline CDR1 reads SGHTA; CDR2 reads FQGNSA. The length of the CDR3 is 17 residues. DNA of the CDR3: TGTGCCAGCAGCCCTCCGGTGGCCTCCTCCTCCTACAATGAGCAGTTCTTC. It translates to CASSPPVASSSYNEQFF.

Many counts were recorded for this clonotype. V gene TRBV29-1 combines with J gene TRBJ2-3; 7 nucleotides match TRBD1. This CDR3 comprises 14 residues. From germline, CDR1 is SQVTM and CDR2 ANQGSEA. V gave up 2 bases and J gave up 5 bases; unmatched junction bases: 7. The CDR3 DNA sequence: TGCAGCGTTGAATCCGGGACAGTGGGAGATACGCAGTATTTT. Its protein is CSVESGTVGDTQYF.

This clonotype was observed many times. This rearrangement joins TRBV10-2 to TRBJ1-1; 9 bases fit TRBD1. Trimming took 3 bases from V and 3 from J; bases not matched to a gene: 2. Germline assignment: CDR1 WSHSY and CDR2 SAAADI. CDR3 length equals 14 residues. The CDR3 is CASSDWTGDTEAFF. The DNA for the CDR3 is TGCGCCAGCAGTGACTGGACAGGGGACACTGAAGCTTTCTTT.

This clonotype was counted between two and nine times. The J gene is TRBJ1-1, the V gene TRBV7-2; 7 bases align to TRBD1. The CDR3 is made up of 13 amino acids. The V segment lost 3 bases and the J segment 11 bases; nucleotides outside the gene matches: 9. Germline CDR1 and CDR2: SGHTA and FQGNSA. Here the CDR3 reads CASSFVSGQEAFF. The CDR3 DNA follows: TGTGCCAGCAGCTTCGTCTCTGGACAGGAGGCTTTCTTT.

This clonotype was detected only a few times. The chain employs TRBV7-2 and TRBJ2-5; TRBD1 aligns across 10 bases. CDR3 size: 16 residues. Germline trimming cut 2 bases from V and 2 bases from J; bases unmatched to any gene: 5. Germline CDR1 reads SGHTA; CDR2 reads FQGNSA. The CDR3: CASSLIGTGVQETQYF. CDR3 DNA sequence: TGTGCCAGCAGCTTAATCGGGACAGGGGTTCAAGAGACCCAGTACTTC.

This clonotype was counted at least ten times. CDR3: CASSPSGKRTGELFF. The CDR3 DNA follows: TGTGCCAGCAGTCCTAGCGGGAAGAGGACCGGGGAGCTGTTTTTT. The chain uses TRBV7-2 and TRBJ2-2; TRBD2 aligns across 9 bases. With 6 bases clipped from V and 5 bases from J, the junction kept 7 bases outside the gene matches. Germline V gene sequence: CDR1 SGHTA, CDR2 FQGNSA. This CDR3 is 15 amino acids long.

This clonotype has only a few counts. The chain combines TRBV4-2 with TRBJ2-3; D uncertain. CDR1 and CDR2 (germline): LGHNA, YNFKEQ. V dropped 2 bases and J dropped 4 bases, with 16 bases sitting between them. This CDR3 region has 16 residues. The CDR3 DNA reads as TGTGCCAGCAGCCAACGGCACTCCCCCAGCGCAGATACGCAGTATTTT. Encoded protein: CASSQRHSPSADTQYF.

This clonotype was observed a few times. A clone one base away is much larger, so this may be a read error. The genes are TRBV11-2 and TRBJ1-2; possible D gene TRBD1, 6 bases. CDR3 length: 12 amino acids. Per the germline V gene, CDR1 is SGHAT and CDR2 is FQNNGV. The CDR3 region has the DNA TGTGCCAGCAGCTCACAGGGCTATGGCCACACCTTC. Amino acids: CASSSQGYGHTF.

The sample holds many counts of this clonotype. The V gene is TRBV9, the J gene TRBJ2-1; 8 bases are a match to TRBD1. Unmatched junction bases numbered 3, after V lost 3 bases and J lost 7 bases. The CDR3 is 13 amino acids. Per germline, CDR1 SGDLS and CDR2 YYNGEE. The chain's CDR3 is CASSDNRGNEQFF. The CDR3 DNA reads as TGTGCCAGCAGCGATAACAGGGGGAATGAGCAGTTCTTC.

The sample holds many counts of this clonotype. The CDR3 DNA follows: TGCAGTGCTCCCAGGGCAGGGAGGACTCAGCCCCAGCATTTT. It specifies CSAPRAGRTQPQHF. The rearrangement joins TRBV20-1 to TRBJ1-5, with D possibly being TRBD1 (5 bases). Germline V gene lookup returns CDR1 DFQATT and CDR2 SNEGSKA (reference sequence). Trimming stripped 5 bases from V and 6 bases from J, with 17 bases between. This CDR3 is built from 14 residues.

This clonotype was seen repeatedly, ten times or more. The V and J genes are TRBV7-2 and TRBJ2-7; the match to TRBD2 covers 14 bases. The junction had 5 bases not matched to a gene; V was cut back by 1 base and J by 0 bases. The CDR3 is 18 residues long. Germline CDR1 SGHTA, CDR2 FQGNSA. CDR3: CASSLGTSGRTTSYEQYF. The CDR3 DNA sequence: TGTGCCAGCAGCTTAGGGACTAGCGGGAGGACCACCTCCTACGAGCAGTACTTC.

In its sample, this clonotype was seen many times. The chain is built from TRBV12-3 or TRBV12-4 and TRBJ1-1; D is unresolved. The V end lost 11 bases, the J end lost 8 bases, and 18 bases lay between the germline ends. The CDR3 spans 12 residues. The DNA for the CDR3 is TGTGCCTCAAGTTTGGGTGAGACAGAAGCTTTCTTT. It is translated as CASSLGETEAFF.

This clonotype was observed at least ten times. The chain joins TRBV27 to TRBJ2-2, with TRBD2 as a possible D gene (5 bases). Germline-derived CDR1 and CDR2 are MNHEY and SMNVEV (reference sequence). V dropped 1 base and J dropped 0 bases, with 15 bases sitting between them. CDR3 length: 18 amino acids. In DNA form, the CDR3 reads TGTGCCAGCAGTTTATTTGGCGCGGGCCCTACGAACACCGGGGAGCTGTTTTTT. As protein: CASSLFGAGPTNTGELFF.

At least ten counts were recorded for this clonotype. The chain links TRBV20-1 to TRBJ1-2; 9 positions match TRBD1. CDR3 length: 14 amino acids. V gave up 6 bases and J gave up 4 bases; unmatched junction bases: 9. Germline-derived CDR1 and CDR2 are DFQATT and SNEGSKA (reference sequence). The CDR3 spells CSASRDRAAYGYTF. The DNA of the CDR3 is TGCAGTGCAAGTCGGGACAGGGCGGCCTATGGCTACACCTTC.